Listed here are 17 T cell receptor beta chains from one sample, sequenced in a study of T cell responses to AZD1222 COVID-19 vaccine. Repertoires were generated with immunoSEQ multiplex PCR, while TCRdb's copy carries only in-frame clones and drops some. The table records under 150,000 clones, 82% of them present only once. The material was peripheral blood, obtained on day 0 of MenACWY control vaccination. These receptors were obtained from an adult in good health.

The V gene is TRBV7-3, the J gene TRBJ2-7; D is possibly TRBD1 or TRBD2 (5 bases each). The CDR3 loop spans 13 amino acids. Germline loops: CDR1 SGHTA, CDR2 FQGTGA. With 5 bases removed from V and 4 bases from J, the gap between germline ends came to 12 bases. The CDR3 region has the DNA TGTGCCAGCAGCCCGGTTGGGGGATACGAGCAGTACTTC. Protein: CASSPVGGYEQYF.

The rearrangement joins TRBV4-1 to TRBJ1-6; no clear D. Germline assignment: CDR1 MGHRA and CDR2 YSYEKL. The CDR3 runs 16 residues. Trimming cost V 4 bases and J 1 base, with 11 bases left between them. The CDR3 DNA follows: TGCGCCAGCAGCCTTGGACGAGCGTCCTATAATTCACCCCTCCACTTT. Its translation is CASSLGRASYNSPLHF.

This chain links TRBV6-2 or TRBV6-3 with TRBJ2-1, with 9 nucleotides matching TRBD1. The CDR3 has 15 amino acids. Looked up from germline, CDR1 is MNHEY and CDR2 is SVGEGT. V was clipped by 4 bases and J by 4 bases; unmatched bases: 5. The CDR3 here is CASSSTGQGYNEQFF. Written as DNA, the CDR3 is TGTGCCAGCAGTTCCACGGGACAGGGTTACAATGAGCAGTTCTTC.

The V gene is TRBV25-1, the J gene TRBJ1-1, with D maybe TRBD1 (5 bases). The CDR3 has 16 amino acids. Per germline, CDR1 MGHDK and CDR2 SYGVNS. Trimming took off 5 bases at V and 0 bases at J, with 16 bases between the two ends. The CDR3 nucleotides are TGTGCCAGCAGTTATGGGGGATTTGGGATGAACACTGAAGCTTTCTTT. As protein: CASSYGGFGMNTEAFF.

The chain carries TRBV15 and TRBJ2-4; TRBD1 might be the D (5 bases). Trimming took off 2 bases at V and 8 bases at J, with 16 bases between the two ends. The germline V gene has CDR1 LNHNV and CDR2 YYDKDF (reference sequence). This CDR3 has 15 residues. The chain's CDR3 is CATSRLNTLGDIQYF. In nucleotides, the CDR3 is TGTGCCACCAGCAGATTAAATACCCTAGGGGACATTCAGTACTTC.

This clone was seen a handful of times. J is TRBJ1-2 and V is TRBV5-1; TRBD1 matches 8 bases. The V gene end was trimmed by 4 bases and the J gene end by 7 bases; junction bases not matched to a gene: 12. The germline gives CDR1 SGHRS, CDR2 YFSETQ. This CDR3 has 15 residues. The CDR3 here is CASSPVGTGTVGYTF. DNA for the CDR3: TGCGCCAGCAGCCCCGTCGGGACAGGCACGGTTGGCTACACCTTC.

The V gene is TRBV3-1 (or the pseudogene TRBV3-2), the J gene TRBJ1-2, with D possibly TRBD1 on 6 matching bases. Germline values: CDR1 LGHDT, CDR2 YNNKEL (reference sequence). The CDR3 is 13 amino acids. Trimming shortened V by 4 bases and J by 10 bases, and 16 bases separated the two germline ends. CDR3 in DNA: TGTGCCAGCAGCCCCCAGATGGACAGTCCCTACACCTTC. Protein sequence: CASSPQMDSPYTF.

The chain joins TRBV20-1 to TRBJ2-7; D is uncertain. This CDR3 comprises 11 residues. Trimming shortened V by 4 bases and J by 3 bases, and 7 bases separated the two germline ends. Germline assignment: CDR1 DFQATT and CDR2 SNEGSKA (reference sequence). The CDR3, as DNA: TGCAGTGCTACCCTAAGCTACGAGCAGTACTTC. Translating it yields CSATLSYEQYF.

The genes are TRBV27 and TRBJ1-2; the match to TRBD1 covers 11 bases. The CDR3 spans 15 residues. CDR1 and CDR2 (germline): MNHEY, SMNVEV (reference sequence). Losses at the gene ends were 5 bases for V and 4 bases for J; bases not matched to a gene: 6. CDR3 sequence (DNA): TGTGCCAGCAGTGTAAGGACAGGGGGCGGCTATGGCTACACCTTC. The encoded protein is CASSVRTGGGYGYTF.

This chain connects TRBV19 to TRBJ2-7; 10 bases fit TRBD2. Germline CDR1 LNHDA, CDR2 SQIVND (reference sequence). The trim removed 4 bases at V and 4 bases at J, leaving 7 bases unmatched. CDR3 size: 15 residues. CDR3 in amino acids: CASSTPSGGRYEQYF. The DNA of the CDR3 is TGTGCCAGTAGTACGCCTAGCGGGGGCCGGTACGAGCAGTACTTC. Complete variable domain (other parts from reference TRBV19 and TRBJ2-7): DGGITQSPKYLFRKEGQNVTLSCEQNLNHDAMYWYRQDPGQGLRLIYYSQIVNDFQKGDIAEGYSVSREKKESFPLTVTSAQKNPTAFYLCASSTPSGGRYEQYFGPGTRLTVT.

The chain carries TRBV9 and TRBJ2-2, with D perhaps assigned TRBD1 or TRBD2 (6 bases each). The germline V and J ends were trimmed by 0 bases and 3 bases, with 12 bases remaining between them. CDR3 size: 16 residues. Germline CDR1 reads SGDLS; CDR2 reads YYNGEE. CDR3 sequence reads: CASSVDPGAYTGELFF. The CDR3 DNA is TGTGCCAGCAGCGTAGACCCGGGGGCGTACACCGGGGAGCTGTTTTTT.

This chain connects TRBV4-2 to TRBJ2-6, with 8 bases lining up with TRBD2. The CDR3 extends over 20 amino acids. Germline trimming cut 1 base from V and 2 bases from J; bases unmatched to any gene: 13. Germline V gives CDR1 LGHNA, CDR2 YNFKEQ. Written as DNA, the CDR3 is TGTGCCAGCAGCCAAGGGGGGGCGGGGGGAGATGTCGCTGGGGCCAACGTCCTGACTTTC. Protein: CASSQGGAGGDVAGANVLTF.

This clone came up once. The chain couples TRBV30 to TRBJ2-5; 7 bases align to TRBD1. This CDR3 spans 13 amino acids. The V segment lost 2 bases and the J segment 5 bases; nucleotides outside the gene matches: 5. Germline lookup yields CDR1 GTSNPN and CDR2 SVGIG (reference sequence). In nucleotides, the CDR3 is TGTGCCTGGAGTCGACAGGGCGAGGAGACCCAGTACTTC. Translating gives CAWSRQGEETQYF.

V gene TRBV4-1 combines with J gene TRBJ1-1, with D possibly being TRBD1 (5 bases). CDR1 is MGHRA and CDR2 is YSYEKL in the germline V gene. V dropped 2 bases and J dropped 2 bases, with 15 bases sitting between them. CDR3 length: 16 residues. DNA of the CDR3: TGCGCCAGCAGCCAACCACCTGGGGCCACAAACACTGAAGCTTTCTTT. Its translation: CASSQPPGATNTEAFF.

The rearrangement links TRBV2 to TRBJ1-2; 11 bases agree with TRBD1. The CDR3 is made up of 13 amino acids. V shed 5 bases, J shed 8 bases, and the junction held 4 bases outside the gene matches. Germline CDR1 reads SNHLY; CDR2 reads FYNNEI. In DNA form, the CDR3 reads TGTGCCAGCAGTAGGACAGGGGGCTTGGGCTACACCTTC. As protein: CASSRTGGLGYTF.

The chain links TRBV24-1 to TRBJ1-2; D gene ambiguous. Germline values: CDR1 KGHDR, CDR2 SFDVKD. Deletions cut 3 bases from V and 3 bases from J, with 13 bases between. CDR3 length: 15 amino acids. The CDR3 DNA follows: TGTGCCACCAGTGATGTCCCGGGTCTGGACTATGGCTACACCTTC. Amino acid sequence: CATSDVPGLDYGYTF.

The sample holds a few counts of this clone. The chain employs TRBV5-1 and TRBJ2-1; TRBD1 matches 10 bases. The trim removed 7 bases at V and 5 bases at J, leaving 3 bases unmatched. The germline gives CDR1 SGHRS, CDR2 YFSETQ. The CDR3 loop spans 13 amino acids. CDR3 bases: TGCGCCAGCGGGGACAGGGGAAACAATGAGCAGTTCTTC. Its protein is CASGDRGNNEQFF.